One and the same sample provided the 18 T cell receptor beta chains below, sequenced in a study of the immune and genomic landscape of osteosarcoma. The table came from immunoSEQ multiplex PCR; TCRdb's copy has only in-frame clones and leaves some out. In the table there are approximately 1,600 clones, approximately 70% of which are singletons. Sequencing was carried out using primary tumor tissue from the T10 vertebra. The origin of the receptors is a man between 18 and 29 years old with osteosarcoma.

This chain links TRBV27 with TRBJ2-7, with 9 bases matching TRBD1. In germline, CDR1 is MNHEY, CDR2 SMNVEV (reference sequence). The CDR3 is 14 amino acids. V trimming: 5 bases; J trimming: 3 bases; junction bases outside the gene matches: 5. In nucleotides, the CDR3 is TGTGCCAGCAGTCACACGGGACAGGGCTACGAGCAGTACTTC. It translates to CASSHTGQGYEQYF.

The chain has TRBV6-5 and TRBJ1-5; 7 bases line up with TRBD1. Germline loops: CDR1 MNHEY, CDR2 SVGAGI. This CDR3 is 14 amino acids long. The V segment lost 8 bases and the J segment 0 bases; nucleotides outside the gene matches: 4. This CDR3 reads CASGQENSNQPQHF. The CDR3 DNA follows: TGTGCCAGCGGACAGGAAAATAGCAATCAGCCCCAGCATTTT.

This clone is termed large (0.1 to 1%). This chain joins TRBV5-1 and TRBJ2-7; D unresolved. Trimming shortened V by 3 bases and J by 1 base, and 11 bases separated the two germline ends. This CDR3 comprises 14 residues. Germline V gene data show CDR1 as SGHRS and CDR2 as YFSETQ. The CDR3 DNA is TGCGCCAGCAGCTCGGAGCAGGATTCCTACGAGCAGTACTTC. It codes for CASSSEQDSYEQYF. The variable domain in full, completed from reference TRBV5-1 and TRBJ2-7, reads KAGVTQTPRYLIKTRGQQVTLSCSPISGHRSVSWYQQTPGQGLQFLFEYFSETQRNKGNFPGRFSGRQFSNSRSEMNVSTLELGDSALYLCASSSEQDSYEQYFGPGTRLTVT.

The CDR3 DNA follows: TGTGCCAGCAGCTTAGAAGTGTCAGGGCGTAACTATGGCTACACCTTC. This sequence encodes CASSLEVSGRNYGYTF. The chain recombines TRBV11-2 with TRBJ1-2; TRBD1 might be the D (5 bases). The CDR3 loop spans 16 amino acids. Germline-derived CDR1 and CDR2 are SGHAT and FQNNGV. V was trimmed by 0 bases and J by 1 base, leaving 12 bases between them.

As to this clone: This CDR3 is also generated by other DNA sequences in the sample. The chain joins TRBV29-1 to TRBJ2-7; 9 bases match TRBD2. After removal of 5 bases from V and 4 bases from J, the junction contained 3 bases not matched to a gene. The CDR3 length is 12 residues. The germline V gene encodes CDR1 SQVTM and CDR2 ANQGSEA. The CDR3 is CSVSSGAYEQYF. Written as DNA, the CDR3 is TGCAGCGTTTCTAGCGGGGCGTACGAGCAGTACTTC.

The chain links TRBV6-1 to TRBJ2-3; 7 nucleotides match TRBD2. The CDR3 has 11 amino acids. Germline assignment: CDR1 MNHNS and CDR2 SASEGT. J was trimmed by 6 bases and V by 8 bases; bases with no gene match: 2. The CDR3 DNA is TGTGCCAGCCGAGCGGGGGATACGCAGTATTTT. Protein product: CASRAGDTQYF.

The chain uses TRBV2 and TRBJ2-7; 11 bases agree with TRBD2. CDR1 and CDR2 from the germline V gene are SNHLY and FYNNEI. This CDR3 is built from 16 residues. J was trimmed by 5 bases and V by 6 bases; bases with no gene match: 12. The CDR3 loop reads CASSRGNSGGAHEQYF. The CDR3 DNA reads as TGTGCCAGCAGCCGAGGGAATAGCGGGGGGGCCCACGAGCAGTACTTC.

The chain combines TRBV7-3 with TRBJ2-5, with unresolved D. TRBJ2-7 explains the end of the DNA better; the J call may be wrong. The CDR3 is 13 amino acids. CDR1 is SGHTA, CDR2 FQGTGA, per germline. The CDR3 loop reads CASSLGARYEQYF. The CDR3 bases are TGTGCCAGCAGCTTAGGTGCACGTTACGAGCAGTACTTC.

The CDR3 loop reads CASRRADTGELFF. Here the CDR3 DNA reads TGTGCCAGCAGAAGGGCGGACACCGGGGAGCTGTTTTTT. The genes are TRBV9 and TRBJ2-2; no definite D call. The germline V gene encodes CDR1 SGDLS and CDR2 YYNGEE. Between the trimmed V and J ends, which lost 5 bases and 3 bases, there was a span of 8 bases. The CDR3 totals 13 residues.

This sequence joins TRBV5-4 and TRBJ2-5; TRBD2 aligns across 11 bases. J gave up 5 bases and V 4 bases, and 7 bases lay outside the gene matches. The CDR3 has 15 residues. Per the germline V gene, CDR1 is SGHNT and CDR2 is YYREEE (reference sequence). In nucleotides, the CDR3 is TGTGCCAGCAGCCGTAGCGGGGGGGCCTTGGAGACCCAGTACTTC. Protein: CASSRSGGALETQYF.

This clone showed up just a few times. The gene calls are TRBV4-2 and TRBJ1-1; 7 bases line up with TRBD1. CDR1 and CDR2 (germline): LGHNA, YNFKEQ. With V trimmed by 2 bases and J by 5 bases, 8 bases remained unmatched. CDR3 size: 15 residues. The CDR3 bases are TGTGCCAGCAGCCAACCAAGGACAGGAGGAACTGAAGCTTTCTTT. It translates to CASSQPRTGGTEAFF.

The CDR3 DNA sequence: TGTGCCAGCAGCTTAGCGCGGGGGATGGGAACTAATGAAAAACTGTTTTTT. It codes for CASSLARGMGTNEKLFF. V gene TRBV7-9 combines with J gene TRBJ1-4; D possibly corresponds to TRBD1 (5 bases). The CDR3 length is 17 residues. Germline V CDR1 and CDR2: SEHNR, FQNEAQ (reference sequence). Trimming removed 0 bases at V and 1 base at J, with 12 bases between.

The CDR3 region has the DNA TGTGCCAGCAGCGTAGTAGTTAGCGGGGGAGGCGAGCAGTTCTTC. Translation: CASSVVVSGGGEQFF. V and J are TRBV9 and TRBJ2-1; TRBD2 agrees at 9 bases. The germline CDR1 and CDR2 sequences are SGDLS and YYNGEE. J was trimmed by 10 bases and V by 0 bases; bases with no gene match: 8. The CDR3 consists of 15 residues.

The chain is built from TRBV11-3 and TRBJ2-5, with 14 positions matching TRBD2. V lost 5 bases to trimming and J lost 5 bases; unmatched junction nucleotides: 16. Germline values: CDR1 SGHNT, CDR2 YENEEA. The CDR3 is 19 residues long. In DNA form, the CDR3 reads TGTGCCAGCAGCCCCCCGGGACTAGCGGGGGAAGAGATCTGGGAGACCCAGTACTTC. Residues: CASSPPGLAGEEIWETQYF. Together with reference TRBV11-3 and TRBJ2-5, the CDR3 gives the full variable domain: EAGVVQSPRYKIIEKKQPVAFWCNPISGHNTLYWYLQNLGQGPELLIRYENEEAVDDSQLPKDRFSAERLKGVDSTLKIQPAELGDSAVYLCASSPPGLAGEEIWETQYFGPGTRLLVL.

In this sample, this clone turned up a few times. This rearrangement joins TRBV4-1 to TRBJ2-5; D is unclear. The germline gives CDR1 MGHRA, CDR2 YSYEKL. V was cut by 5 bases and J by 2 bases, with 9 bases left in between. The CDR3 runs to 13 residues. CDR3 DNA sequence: TGCGCCAGCAGCGAAGCAGGACAAGAGACCCAGTACTTC. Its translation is CASSEAGQETQYF.

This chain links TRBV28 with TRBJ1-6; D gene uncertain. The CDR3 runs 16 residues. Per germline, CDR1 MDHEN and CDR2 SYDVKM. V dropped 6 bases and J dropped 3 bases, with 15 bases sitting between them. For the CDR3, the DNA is TGTGCCAGCAGCCTAGGACGGACTATCTATAATTCACCCCTCCACTTT. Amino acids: CASSLGRTIYNSPLHF.

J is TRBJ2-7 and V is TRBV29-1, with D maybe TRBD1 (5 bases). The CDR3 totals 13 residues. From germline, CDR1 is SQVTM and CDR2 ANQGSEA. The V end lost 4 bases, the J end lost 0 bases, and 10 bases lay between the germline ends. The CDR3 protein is CSVGQLSSYEQYF. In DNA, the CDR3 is TGCAGCGTTGGACAGTTGAGCTCCTACGAGCAGTACTTC.

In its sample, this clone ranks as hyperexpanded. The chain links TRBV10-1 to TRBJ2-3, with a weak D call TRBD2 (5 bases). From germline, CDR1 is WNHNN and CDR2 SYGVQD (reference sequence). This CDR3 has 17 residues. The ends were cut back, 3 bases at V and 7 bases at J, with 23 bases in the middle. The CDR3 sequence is CASSDGVTSRKANTQYF. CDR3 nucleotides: TGCGCCAGCAGTGACGGGGTGACATCGCGGAAAGCAAATACGCAGTATTTT.